This entry features one T cell receptor beta chain sequence. The method was immunoSEQ multiplex PCR; TCRdb's version includes in-frame clones alone and lacks a portion of them. The repertoire holds 100,000 to 150,000 clones, with 79% as singletons. The entry originates in a study of blood T cell repertoires in COVID-19. Germline assignment: CDR1 LGHDT and CDR2 YNNKEL (reference sequence). This CDR3 has 15 residues. Trimming took off 1 base at V and 5 bases at J, with 14 bases between the two ends. Material for sequencing was peripheral blood. This chain connects TRBV3-1 (or the pseudogene TRBV3-2) to TRBJ1-2, with D possibly being TRBD1 (5 bases). The receptor comes from a man between 35 and 55 years old with active or convalescent COVID-19. In DNA, the CDR3 is TGTGCCAGCAGCCAAGGTGGAGACAGACCGTATGGCTACACCTTC. Its protein is CASSQGGDRPYGYTF.